The 5 T cell receptor beta chains given below trace back to one sample, sequenced in a study of T cell responses to AZD1222 COVID-19 vaccine. Produced via immunoSEQ multiplex PCR; TCRdb's table is partial and in-frame only. The data hold about 140,000 clones, with roughly 92% observed a single time. The material was peripheral blood, obtained 28 days after the second AZD1222 dose. The receptors were sampled from an adult who received the AZD1222 COVID-19 vaccine.

V usage is TRBV28 and J usage is TRBJ1-1; possible D gene TRBD1, 5 bases. Germline lookup yields CDR1 MDHEN and CDR2 SYDVKM. CDR3 length equals 13 residues. The V and J ends lost 5 bases and 8 bases respectively, with 15 bases between them. The CDR3 here is CASSPGGRREAFF. The DNA for the CDR3 is TGTGCCAGCAGTCCGGGGGGTCGACGAGAAGCTTTCTTT.

The genes are TRBV5-5 and TRBJ1-6; unclear D gene. The CDR3 is 14 amino acids. Germline CDR1 and CDR2: SGHKS and YYEKEE (reference sequence). Trimming pared 0 bases from V and 6 bases from J, leaving 7 bases between. CDR3 loop: CASSLDQTNSPLHF. The CDR3 nucleotides read TGTGCCAGCAGCTTGGATCAGACTAATTCACCCCTCCACTTT.

The chain is built from TRBV5-1 and TRBJ2-2; D is ambiguous. Germline CDR1 SGHRS, CDR2 YFSETQ. Trimming stripped 3 bases from V and 0 bases from J, with 6 bases between. The CDR3 loop spans 14 amino acids. CDR3 in amino acids: CASSSKTNTGELFF. CDR3 DNA sequence: TGCGCCAGCAGCTCCAAAACGAACACCGGGGAGCTGTTTTTT. The entire variable domain, with the rest obtained from reference TRBV5-1 and TRBJ2-2, is as follows: KAGVTQTPRYLIKTRGQQVTLSCSPISGHRSVSWYQQTPGQGLQFLFEYFSETQRNKGNFPGRFSGRQFSNSRSEMNVSTLELGDSALYLCASSSKTNTGELFFGEGSRLTVL.

The CDR3 DNA follows: TGTGCCAGCAGCCAAAACAGGGTTGGCGGGGAGCTGTTTTTT. Amino acids: CASSQNRVGGELFF. The rearrangement links TRBV4-2 to TRBJ2-2, with TRBD1 as a possible D gene (6 bases). This CDR3 spans 14 amino acids. CDR1 and CDR2 from the germline V gene are LGHNA and YNFKEQ. V was shortened by 2 bases and J by 7 bases, with 11 bases between the two germline ends.

The CDR3 loop is CASSLTNRNTEAFF. The CDR3 nucleotides read TGTGCCAGCAGCTTAACGAACAGGAACACTGAAGCTTTCTTT. V is TRBV7-3 and J is TRBJ1-1, with D unresolved. The CDR3 runs 14 residues. V dropped 0 bases and J dropped 1 base, with 6 bases sitting between them. Germline CDR1 reads SGHTA; CDR2 reads FQGTGA.